This T cell receptor beta chain was identified during a study of T cell responses to AZD1222 COVID-19 vaccine. Clones were sequenced by immunoSEQ multiplex PCR, and TCRdb holds only the in-frame ones, with some missing. Among approximately 44,000 clones listed, roughly 75% were seen once. V was shortened by 1 base and J by 7 bases, with 7 bases between the two germline ends. CDR1 SGHNT and CDR2 YENEEA come from the germline V gene. The CDR3 runs 12 residues. The sequence derives from an adult in good health. The sequencing used peripheral blood, collected on day 0 of AZD1222 vaccination. The V gene is TRBV11-3, the J gene TRBJ1-2, with D unclear. The CDR3 sequence is CASSLGARGYTF. The CDR3 nucleotides read TGTGCCAGCAGCTTAGGCGCTCGTGGCTACACCTTC.